Each of the 13 T cell receptor beta chains below was sequenced from the same sample in a study of OX40 agonist ivuxolimab in advanced cancers. Generated by immunoSEQ multiplex PCR, the TCRdb table keeps only in-frame clones and is missing some. The table has under 95,000 clones, roughly 80% seen once. The specimen was CD4+ or CD8+ T cells sorted from blood, collected in a trial of the OX40 agonist ivuxolimab. These receptors were collected from an adult with an advanced solid tumor such as melanoma, head and neck, liver or kidney cancer.

The gene calls are TRBV10-3 and TRBJ2-5, with TRBD2 matching 11 bases. The CDR3 length is 15 residues. Unmatched junction bases numbered 5, after V lost 3 bases and J lost 5 bases. CDR1 is ENHRY and CDR2 is SYGVKD in the germline V gene. This chain's CDR3 is CAISDSGGARETQYF. CDR3 in DNA: TGTGCCATCAGTGATAGCGGGGGGGCCAGGGAGACCCAGTACTTC.

The V and J genes are TRBV6-1 and TRBJ1-2; 7 nucleotides align to TRBD1. Per germline, CDR1 MNHNS and CDR2 SASEGT. This CDR3 contains 19 residues. The V and J ends lost 0 bases and 0 bases, in that order; junction bases with no gene match: 13. The CDR3 coding sequence is TGTGCCAGCAGTGAAGCAACCTCACAGGGGTACCTAGCTAACTATGGCTACACCTTC. It specifies CASSEATSQGYLANYGYTF.

The V gene is TRBV6-1, the J gene TRBJ2-7, with no clear D. V lost 1 base to trimming and J lost 6 bases, with 10 bases between them. Germline V CDR1 and CDR2: MNHNS, SASEGT. The CDR3 totals 13 residues. The CDR3 sequence: CASSEGRHSEQYF. The CDR3 nucleotides are TGTGCCAGCAGTGAAGGGAGACATTCCGAGCAGTACTTC.

The V and J genes are TRBV4-3 and TRBJ1-3; D is unclear. Germline CDR1 and CDR2: LGHNA and YSLEER. The CDR3 loop spans 14 amino acids. Trimming left V 0 bases short and J 6 bases short, with 9 bases between. This CDR3 is CASSQEPLQNTIYF. Written as DNA, the CDR3 is TGCGCCAGCAGCCAAGAACCATTGCAAAACACCATATATTTT.

CDR3 bases: TGTGCCAGCAGCTCTCAGGGGGCGCAGGAAAACACCATATATTTT. Protein sequence: CASSSQGAQENTIYF. V gene TRBV5-6 combines with J gene TRBJ1-3, with 8 bases lining up with TRBD1. V was clipped by 3 bases and J by 6 bases; unmatched bases: 8. This CDR3 is built from 15 residues. CDR1 SGHDT and CDR2 YYEEEE come from the germline V gene.

The chain has TRBV7-2 and TRBJ2-5; perhaps D is TRBD1 or TRBD2 (6 bases each). This CDR3 comprises 15 residues. Germline V gene data show CDR1 as SGHTA and CDR2 as FQGNSA. The germline V and J ends were trimmed by 2 bases and 0 bases, with 10 bases remaining between them. CDR3 in DNA: TGTGCCAGCAGCTTATTCGGGGGCAACCAAGAGACCCAGTACTTC. It translates to CASSLFGGNQETQYF.

The rearrangement joins TRBV4-2 to TRBJ1-5; perhaps TRBD1 as D (5 bases). Deletions cut 0 bases from V and 3 bases from J, with 15 bases between. The CDR3 covers 17 residues. The germline CDR1 and CDR2 sequences are LGHNA and YNFKEQ. CDR3 nucleotide sequence: TGTGCCAGCAGCCAAGAAGGAGGGGTCAGATACAATCAGCCCCAGCATTTT. It codes for CASSQEGGVRYNQPQHF.

The chain carries TRBV11-3 and TRBJ1-1, with D perhaps TRBD1 (6 bases). The CDR3 has 17 residues. Germline CDR1 and CDR2: SGHNT and YENEEA. The ends were cut back, 1 base at V and 6 bases at J, with 21 bases in the middle. The CDR3 loop reads CASSLVETGQMGAEAFF. The CDR3 DNA follows: TGTGCCAGCAGCTTAGTAGAGACAGGCCAAATGGGGGCTGAAGCTTTCTTT. Using reference TRBV11-3 and TRBJ1-1 for the parts outside the CDR3, the full variable domain is EAGVVQSPRYKIIEKKQPVAFWCNPISGHNTLYWYLQNLGQGPELLIRYENEEAVDDSQLPKDRFSAERLKGVDSTLKIQPAELGDSAVYLCASSLVETGQMGAEAFFGQGTRLTVV.

The chain is built from TRBV19 and TRBJ2-5; D gene ambiguous. The V gene lost 5 bases and the J gene lost 0 bases, with 4 bases spanning the gap. The CDR3 runs 12 residues. Germline V gives CDR1 LNHDA, CDR2 SQIVND (reference sequence). The CDR3 nucleotides are TGTGCCAGTAGTGCTTACCAAGAGACCCAGTACTTC. Translating gives CASSAYQETQYF.

This clone was recorded only once. V gene TRBV18 combines with J gene TRBJ1-6; tentative D call: TRBD1 (6 bases). V lost 6 bases to trimming and J lost 7 bases, with 22 bases between them. Per germline, CDR1 KGHSH and CDR2 LQKENI. The CDR3 length is 17 residues. DNA of the CDR3: TGTGCCAGCTCGCCCCCCGTCGGAACAGGGTCCAATTCACCCCTCCACTTT. As protein: CASSPPVGTGSNSPLHF.

This chain links TRBV6-5 with TRBJ2-5; D is possibly TRBD1 or TRBD2 (5 bases each). Per the germline V gene, CDR1 is MNHEY and CDR2 is SVGAGI. V was trimmed by 7 bases and J by 5 bases, leaving 17 bases between them. This CDR3 contains 14 residues. The CDR3 reads CASKRGSRQETQYF. The CDR3 DNA reads TGTGCCAGCAAGAGGGGCAGCAGGCAGGAGACCCAGTACTTC.

The chain is built from TRBV28 and TRBJ1-2; 7 positions agree with TRBD1. From germline, CDR1 is MDHEN and CDR2 SYDVKM. CDR3 length: 15 amino acids. Trimming at V came to 5 bases and at J to 5 bases, leaving 11 bases not matched to a gene. Here the CDR3 reads CASSPPNRGGYGYTF. CDR3 nucleotide sequence: TGTGCCAGCAGTCCCCCTAACAGGGGCGGATATGGCTACACCTTC.

This clone has only one observation. The CDR3 coding sequence is TGTGCCAGCACCGGGCTAGCCAAAAACATTCAGTACTTC. It yields the protein CASTGLAKNIQYF. The J gene is TRBJ2-4, the V gene TRBV2; D is unclear. This CDR3 has 13 amino acids. Germline loops: CDR1 SNHLY, CDR2 FYNNEI. The germline V and J ends were trimmed by 7 bases and 0 bases, with 7 bases remaining between them.